These 6 T cell receptor beta chains originate from one sample sequenced in a study of T cell responses to AZD1222 COVID-19 vaccine. Clones were read by immunoSEQ multiplex PCR, and TCRdb kept only the in-frame ones, dropping some. The repertoire consists of about 170,000 clones, with around nine tenths occurring once and the leading ten covering 1.6%. The sample in question was peripheral blood, obtained on day 0 of AZD1222 vaccination. The receptors come from an adult in good health.

The chain combines TRBV27 with TRBJ2-5; D is unresolved. In germline, CDR1 is MNHEY, CDR2 SMNVEV (reference sequence). Trimming stripped 0 bases from V and 1 base from J, with 9 bases between. The CDR3 totals 15 residues. The CDR3 reads CASSLSGFGQETQYF. In DNA, the CDR3 is TGTGCCAGCAGTTTATCGGGATTTGGCCAAGAGACCCAGTACTTC.

V usage is TRBV28 and J usage is TRBJ1-2, with D tentatively TRBD1 (6 bases). Germline CDR1 MDHEN, CDR2 SYDVKM. CDR3 length: 15 amino acids. V gave up 4 bases and J gave up 0 bases, with 12 bases separating them. The CDR3 spells CASSSTGPTNYGYTF. Written as DNA, the CDR3 is TGTGCCAGCAGTTCTACAGGGCCAACTAACTATGGCTACACCTTC.

V is TRBV7-9 and J is TRBJ2-3; the match to TRBD2 covers 10 bases. Germline CDR1 SEHNR, CDR2 FQNEAQ (reference sequence). V lost 4 bases, J lost 5 bases, and 12 bases stayed unmatched. This CDR3 comprises 17 residues. The CDR3 DNA is TGTGCCAGCAGCTCCACCGAACTAGCGGGGCCTGTAGATACGCAGTATTTT. It codes for CASSSTELAGPVDTQYF.

The rearrangement joins TRBV13 to TRBJ2-1; D remains ambiguous. V was cut by 1 base and J by 4 bases, with 5 bases left in between. The CDR3 runs 13 residues. The germline gives CDR1 PRHDT, CDR2 FYEKMQ (reference sequence). The CDR3: CASSLVGYNEQFF. The CDR3 coding sequence is TGTGCCAGCAGCTTAGTAGGTTACAATGAGCAGTTCTTC.

This chain joins TRBV7-2 and TRBJ2-3, with 8 bases fitting TRBD2. The J segment lost 0 bases and the V segment lost 0 bases, leaving 8 bases of the junction unmatched. CDR3 length: 18 residues. From germline, CDR1 is SGHTA and CDR2 FQGNSA. The CDR3 sequence: CASSLAFRLAGSTDTQYF. For the CDR3, the DNA is TGTGCCAGCAGCTTAGCCTTTCGGCTAGCGGGCAGCACAGATACGCAGTATTTT. Full variable domain (outside the CDR3, taken from reference TRBV7-2 and TRBJ2-3): GAGVSQSPSNKVTEKGKDVELRCDPISGHTALYWYRQSLGQGLEFLIYFQGNSAPDKSGLPSDRFSAERTGGSVSTLTIQRTQQEDSAVYLCASSLAFRLAGSTDTQYFGPGTRLTVL.

The rearrangement joins TRBV6-2 or TRBV6-3 to TRBJ2-6; 7 bases align to TRBD2. This CDR3 spans 17 amino acids. The germline V gene encodes CDR1 MNHEY and CDR2 SVGEGT. Trimming cost V 2 bases and J 0 bases; bases outside gene matches: 4. Here the CDR3 reads CASSYGGTTSGANVLTF. DNA for the CDR3: TGTGCCAGCAGTTACGGCGGGACTACCTCTGGGGCCAACGTCCTGACTTTC.